This T cell receptor (beta chain) was profiled in a study of response to subunit inactivated influenza vaccine. Whole-study findings and limits: There was a suggestion from the authors that each seasonal influenza vaccination recruits few new T cells.

The table lists this clonotype with a few counts. What it binds is unknown. Using its own MiXCR run on the RT-PCR reads, TCRdb lists one record per CDR3 protein. This sample has approximately 170,000 distinct CDR3 sequences, with around an eighth found just once. This CDR3 has 14 residues. Germline V CDR1 and CDR2: SNHLY, FYNNEI. Trimming left V 3 bases short and J 1 base short, with 8 bases between. The genes are TRBV2 and TRBJ2-3; D is unresolved. The input for sequencing was CD8+ T cells sorted from PBMCs, taken 5 days after vaccination. This clonotype was sampled from a man aged 50 to 59 who received an inactivated influenza vaccine. Written as DNA, the CDR3 is TGTGCCAGCAGTGACAGTTTTCGCACAGATACGCAGTATTTT. Translated: CASSDSFRTDTQYF.